What follows are 5 T cell receptor beta chains derived from one specimen sequenced in a study of cytomegalovirus exposure and HLA in healthy donors. Primers for the PCR totalled 60 Vbeta and 13 Jbeta. Method: immunoSEQ multiplex PCR; TCRdb's copy keeps in-frame clones and lacks some. This sample has around 80,000 clones, with approximately 62% found just once. Source material: PBMCs. These receptors were taken from a male donor in good health and CMV-seropositive.

This clone occurred a few times. This chain links TRBV11-2 with TRBJ2-3; 11 positions agree with TRBD1. CDR1 and CDR2 from the germline V gene are SGHAT and FQNNGV. The CDR3 spans 15 residues. V dropped 3 bases and J dropped 4; count of bases not matched to a gene: 3. CDR3 amino acids: CASSLGQGVADTQYF. The CDR3 DNA follows: TGTGCCAGCAGCTTGGGACAGGGGGTGGCAGATACGCAGTATTTT. The entire variable domain, with the rest obtained from reference TRBV11-2 and TRBJ2-3, is as follows: EAGVAQSPRYKIIEKRQSVAFWCNPISGHATLYWYQQILGQGPKLLIQFQNNGVVDDSQLPKDRFSAERLKGVDSTLKIQPAKLEDSAVYLCASSLGQGVADTQYFGPGTRLTVL.

The V and J genes are TRBV7-2 and TRBJ2-7; D may be TRBD1 (5 bases). Germline V gene data show CDR1 as SGHTA and CDR2 as FQGNSA. V was clipped by 1 base and J by 0 bases, with 13 bases between them. CDR3 length: 16 amino acids. For the CDR3, the DNA is TGTGCCAGCAGCTTAGGGTCAGGGAAGAACTCCTACGAGCAGTACTTC. Its translation: CASSLGSGKNSYEQYF.

The chain is built from TRBV27 and TRBJ1-2, with TRBD1 matching over 8 bases. The CDR3 contains 14 residues. CDR1 and CDR2 (germline): MNHEY, SMNVEV (reference sequence). Trimming at V came to 2 bases and at J to 4 bases, leaving 3 bases not matched to a gene. This chain's CDR3 is CASSLRTGTYGYTF. In nucleotides, the CDR3 is TGTGCCAGCAGTTTAAGGACAGGGACCTATGGCTACACCTTC.

The CDR3 bases are TGCGCCAGCAGCTTAAGATCAGGGACTAGCATGTCCTACGAGCAGTACTTC. It translates to CASSLRSGTSMSYEQYF. The chain joins TRBV5-1 to TRBJ2-7; TRBD2 aligns across 9 bases. Germline V gives CDR1 SGHRS, CDR2 YFSETQ. This CDR3 is built from 17 residues. After removal of 2 bases from V and 1 base from J, the junction contained 10 bases not matched to a gene.

The V gene is TRBV6-6, the J gene TRBJ1-1; D possibly corresponds to TRBD1 (6 bases). The V gene lost 5 bases and the J gene lost 10 bases, with 11 bases spanning the gap. Germline CDR1 is MNHNY and CDR2 is SVGAGI (reference sequence). The CDR3 consists of 11 residues. The chain's CDR3 is CASSEVGGAFF. Written as DNA, the CDR3 is TGTGCCAGCAGTGAGGTAGGGGGAGCTTTCTTT.